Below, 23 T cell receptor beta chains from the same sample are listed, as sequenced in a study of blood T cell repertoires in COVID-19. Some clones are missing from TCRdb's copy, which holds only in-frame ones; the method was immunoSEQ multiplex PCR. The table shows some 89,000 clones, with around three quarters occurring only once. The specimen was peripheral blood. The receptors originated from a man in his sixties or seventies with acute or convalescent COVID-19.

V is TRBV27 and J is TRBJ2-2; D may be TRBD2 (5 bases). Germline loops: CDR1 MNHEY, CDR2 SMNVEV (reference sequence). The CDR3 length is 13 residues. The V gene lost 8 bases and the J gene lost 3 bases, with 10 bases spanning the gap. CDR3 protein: CASLDSYTGELFF. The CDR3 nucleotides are TGTGCCAGCCTGGACTCCTACACCGGGGAGCTGTTTTTT.

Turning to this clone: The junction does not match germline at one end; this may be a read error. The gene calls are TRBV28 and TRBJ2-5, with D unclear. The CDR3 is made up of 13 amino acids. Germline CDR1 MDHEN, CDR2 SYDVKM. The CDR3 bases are TGTGCCAGCAGTTTATGGGGTCTAGAGGCCCAGTACTTC. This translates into CASSLWGLEAQYF. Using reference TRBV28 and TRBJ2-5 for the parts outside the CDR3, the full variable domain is DVKVTQSSRYLVKRTGEKVFLECVQDMDHENMFWYRQDPGLGLRLIYFSYDVKMKEKGDIPEGYSVSREKKERFSLILESASTNQTSMYLCASSLWGLEAQYFGPGTRLLVL.

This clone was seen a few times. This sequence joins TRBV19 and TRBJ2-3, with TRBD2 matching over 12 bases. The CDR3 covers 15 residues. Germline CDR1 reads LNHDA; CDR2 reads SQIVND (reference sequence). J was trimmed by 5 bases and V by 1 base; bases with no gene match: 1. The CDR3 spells CASSIGGLAGDTQYF. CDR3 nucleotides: TGTGCCAGTAGTATAGGGGGACTAGCGGGAGATACGCAGTATTTT.

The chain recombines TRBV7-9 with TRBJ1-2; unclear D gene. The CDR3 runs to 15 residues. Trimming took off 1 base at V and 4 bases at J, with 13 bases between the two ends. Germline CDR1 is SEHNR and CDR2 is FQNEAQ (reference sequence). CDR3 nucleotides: TGTGCCAGCAGCTTAGGCCCCGAGAGTGGCTATGGCTACACCTTC. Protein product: CASSLGPESGYGYTF.

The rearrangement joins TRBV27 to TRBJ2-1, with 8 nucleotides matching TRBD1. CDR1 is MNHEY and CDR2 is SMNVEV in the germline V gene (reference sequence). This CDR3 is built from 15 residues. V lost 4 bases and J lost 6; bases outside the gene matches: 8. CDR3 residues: CASSSTRTGSNEQFF. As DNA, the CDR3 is TGTGCCAGCAGTTCCACTCGGACAGGGAGCAATGAGCAGTTCTTC.

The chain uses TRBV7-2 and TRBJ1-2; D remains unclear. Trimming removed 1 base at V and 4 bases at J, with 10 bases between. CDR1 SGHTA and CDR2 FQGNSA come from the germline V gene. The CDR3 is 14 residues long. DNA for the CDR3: TGTGCCAGCAGCTTAGAGAGGCTTAGCTATGGCTACACCTTC. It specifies CASSLERLSYGYTF.

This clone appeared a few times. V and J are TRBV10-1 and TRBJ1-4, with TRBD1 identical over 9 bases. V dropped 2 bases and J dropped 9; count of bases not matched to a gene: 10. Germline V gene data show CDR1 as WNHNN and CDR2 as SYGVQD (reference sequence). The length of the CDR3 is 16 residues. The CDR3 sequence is CASSEGPGQGSQKLFF. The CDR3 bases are TGCGCCAGCAGTGAGGGACCGGGACAGGGTTCGCAAAAACTGTTTTTT.

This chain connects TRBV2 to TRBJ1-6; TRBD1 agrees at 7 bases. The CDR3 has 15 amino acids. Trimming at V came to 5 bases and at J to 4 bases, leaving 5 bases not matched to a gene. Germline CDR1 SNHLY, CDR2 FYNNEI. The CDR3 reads CASSTTGNYNSPLHF. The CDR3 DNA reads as TGTGCCAGCAGTACGACAGGGAATTATAATTCACCCCTCCACTTT.

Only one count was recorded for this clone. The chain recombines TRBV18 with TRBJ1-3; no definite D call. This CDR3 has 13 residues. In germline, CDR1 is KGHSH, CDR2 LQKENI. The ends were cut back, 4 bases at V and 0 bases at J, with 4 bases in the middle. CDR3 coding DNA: TGTGCCAGCTCACGACTCTCTGGAAACACCATATATTTT. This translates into CASSRLSGNTIYF.

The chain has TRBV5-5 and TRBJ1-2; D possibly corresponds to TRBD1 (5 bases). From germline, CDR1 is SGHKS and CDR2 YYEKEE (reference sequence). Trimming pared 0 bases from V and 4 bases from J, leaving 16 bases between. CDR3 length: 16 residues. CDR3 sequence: CASSLASSGDRYGYTF. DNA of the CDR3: TGTGCCAGCAGCTTGGCGTCGTCGGGGGATCGCTATGGCTACACCTTC.

CDR3 nucleotide sequence: TGTGCCAGCAGCCCTCGGACATTTTCCTACGAGCAGTACGTC. It is translated as CASSPRTFSYEQYV. The genes are TRBV5-5 and TRBJ2-7, with D possibly matching TRBD1 (5 bases). CDR1 SGHKS and CDR2 YYEKEE come from the germline V gene (reference sequence). The V and J ends lost 4 bases and 1 base respectively, with 12 bases between them. The CDR3 contains 14 residues.

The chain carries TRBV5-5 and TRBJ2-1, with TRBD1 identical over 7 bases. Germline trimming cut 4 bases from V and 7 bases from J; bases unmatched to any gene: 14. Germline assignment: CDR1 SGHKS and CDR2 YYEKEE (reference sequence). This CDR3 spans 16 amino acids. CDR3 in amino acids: CASSLFPGQKGNEQFF. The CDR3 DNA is TGTGCCAGCAGCCTCTTCCCGGGACAGAAAGGGAATGAGCAGTTCTTC.

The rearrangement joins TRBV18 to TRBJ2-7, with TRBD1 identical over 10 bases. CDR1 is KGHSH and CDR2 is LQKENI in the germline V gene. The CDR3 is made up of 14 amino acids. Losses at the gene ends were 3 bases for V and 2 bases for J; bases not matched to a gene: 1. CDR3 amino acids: CASSPGTGAYEQYV. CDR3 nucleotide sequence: TGTGCCAGCTCACCCGGGACAGGGGCCTACGAGCAGTACGTC.

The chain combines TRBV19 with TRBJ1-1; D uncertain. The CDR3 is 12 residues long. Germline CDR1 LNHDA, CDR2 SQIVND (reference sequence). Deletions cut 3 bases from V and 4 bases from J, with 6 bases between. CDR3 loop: CASSIRGTEAFF. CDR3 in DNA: TGTGCCAGTAGTATTCGCGGCACTGAAGCTTTCTTT.

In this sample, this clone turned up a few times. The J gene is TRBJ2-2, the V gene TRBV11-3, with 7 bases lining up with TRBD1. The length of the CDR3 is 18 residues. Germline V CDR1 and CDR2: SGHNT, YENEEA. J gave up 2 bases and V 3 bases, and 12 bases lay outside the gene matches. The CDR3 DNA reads TGTGCCAGCAGCTTCGAAGACAGGGTGGTATCCAACACCGGGGAGCTGTTTTTT. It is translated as CASSFEDRVVSNTGELFF.

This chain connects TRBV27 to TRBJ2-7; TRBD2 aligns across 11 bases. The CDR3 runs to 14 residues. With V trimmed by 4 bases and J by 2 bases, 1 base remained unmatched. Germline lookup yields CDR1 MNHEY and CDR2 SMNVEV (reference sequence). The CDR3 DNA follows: TGTGCCAGCAGTTCGGGACTAGCGGCCTACGAGCAGTACTTC. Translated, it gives CASSSGLAAYEQYF.

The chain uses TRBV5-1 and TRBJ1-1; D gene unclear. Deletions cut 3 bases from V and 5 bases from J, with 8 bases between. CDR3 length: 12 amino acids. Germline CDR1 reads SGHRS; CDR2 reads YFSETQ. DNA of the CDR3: TGCGCCAGCAGCTCCGCCGGGACTGAAGCTTTCTTT. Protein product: CASSSAGTEAFF.

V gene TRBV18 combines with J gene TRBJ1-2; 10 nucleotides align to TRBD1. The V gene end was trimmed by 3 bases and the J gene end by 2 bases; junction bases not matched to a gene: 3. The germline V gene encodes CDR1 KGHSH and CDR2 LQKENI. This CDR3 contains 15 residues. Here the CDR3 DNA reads TGTGCCAGCTCACCCCTGGACAGGGGGAACTATGGCTACACCTTC. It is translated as CASSPLDRGNYGYTF.

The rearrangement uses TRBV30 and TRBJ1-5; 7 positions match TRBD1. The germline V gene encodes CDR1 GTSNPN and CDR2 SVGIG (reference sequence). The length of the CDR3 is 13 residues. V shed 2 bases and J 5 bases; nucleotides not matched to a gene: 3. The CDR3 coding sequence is TGTGCCTGGAGTCTCAGGGGGGATCAGCCCCAGCATTTT. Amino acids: CAWSLRGDQPQHF.

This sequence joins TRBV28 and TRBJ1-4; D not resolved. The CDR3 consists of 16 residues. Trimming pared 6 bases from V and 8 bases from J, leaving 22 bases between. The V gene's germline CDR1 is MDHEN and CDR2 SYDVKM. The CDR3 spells CASSLPSGVIAEKLFF. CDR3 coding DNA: TGTGCCAGCAGCCTCCCGAGCGGGGTTATAGCAGAAAAACTGTTTTTT.

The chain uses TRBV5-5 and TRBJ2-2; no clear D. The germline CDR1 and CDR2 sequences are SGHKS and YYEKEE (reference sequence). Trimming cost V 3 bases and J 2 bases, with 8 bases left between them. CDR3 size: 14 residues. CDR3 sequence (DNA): TGTGCCAGCAGCTACACTACAAACACCGGGGAGCTGTTTTTT. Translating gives CASSYTTNTGELFF. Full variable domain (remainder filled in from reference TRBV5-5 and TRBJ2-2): DAGVTQSPTHLIKTRGQQVTLRCSPISGHKSVSWYQQVLGQGPQFIFQYYEKEERGRGNFPDRFSARQFPNYSSELNVNALLLGDSALYLCASSYTTNTGELFFGEGSRLTVL.

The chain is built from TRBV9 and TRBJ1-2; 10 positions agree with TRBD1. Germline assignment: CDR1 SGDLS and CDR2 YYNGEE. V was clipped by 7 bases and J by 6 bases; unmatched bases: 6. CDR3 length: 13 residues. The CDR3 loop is CASSGTGVHGYTF. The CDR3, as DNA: TGTGCCAGCTCCGGGACAGGGGTTCATGGCTACACCTTC.

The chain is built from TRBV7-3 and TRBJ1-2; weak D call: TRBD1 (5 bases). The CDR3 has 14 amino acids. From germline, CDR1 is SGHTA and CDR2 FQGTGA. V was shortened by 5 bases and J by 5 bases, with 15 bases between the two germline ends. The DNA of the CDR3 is TGTGCCAGCAGCCCCGGACAACCGGAGTATGGCTACACCTTC. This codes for CASSPGQPEYGYTF.